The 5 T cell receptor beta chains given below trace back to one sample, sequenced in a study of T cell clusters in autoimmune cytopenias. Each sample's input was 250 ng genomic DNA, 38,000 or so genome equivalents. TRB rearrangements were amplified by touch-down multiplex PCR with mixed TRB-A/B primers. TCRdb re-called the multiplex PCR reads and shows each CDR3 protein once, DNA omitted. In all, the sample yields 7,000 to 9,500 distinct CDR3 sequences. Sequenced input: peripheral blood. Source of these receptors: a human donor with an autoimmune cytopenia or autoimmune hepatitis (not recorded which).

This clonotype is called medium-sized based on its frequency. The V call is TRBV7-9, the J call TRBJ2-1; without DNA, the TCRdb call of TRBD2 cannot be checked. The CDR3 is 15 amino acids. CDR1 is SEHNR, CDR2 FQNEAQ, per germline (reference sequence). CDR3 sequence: CASSLRLAGNNEQFF.

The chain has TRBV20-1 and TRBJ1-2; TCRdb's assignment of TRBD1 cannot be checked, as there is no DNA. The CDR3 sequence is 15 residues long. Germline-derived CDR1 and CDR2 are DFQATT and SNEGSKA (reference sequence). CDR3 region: CSARAQTDRNYGYTF.

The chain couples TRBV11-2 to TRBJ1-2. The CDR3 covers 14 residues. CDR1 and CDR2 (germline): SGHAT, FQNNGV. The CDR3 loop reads CASSSPAVIYGYTF.

CDR3 in amino acids: CASSLASGGWAEAFF. The genes are TRBV5-4 and TRBJ1-1; TCRdb's D gene call, TRBD1, goes unchecked for lack of DNA. Germline V gene sequence: CDR1 SGHNT, CDR2 YYREEE (reference sequence). CDR3 length: 15 residues. Full variable domain (remainder filled in from reference TRBV5-4 and TRBJ1-1): ETGVTQSPTHLIKTRGQQVTLRCSSQSGHNTVSWYQQALGQGPQFIFQYYREEENGRGNFPPRFSGLQFPNYSSELNVNALELDDSALYLCASSLASGGWAEAFFGQGTRLTVV.

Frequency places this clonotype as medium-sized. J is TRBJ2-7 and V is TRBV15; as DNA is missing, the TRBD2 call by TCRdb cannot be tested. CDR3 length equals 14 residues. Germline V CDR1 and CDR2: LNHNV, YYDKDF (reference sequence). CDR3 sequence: CATQPLAGGYEQYF.